The 4 T cell receptor beta chains below all came from one sample that was sequenced in a study of T-cell memory formation after mild COVID-19. Each CDR3 protein is one row after TCRdb ran MiXCR on the 5' RACE reads. The sample shows about 430,000 distinct CDR3 sequences, roughly 17% of them seen only once. The sample taken for sequencing was PBMCs or a T cell subset sorted from them (not recorded which). The receptors here all came from a man between 18 and 29 years old who had mild COVID-19 (a few samples of this study predate the infection). Cell type and time point are not known.

The sample holds a few counts of this clonotype. V usage is TRBV29-1 and J usage is TRBJ2-5, with 7 bases that match TRBD1. The CDR3 sequence is 13 residues long. The V gene's germline CDR1 is SQVTM and CDR2 ANQGSEA. The J segment lost 2 bases and the V segment lost 6 bases, leaving 6 bases of the junction unmatched. CDR3 coding DNA: TGCAGCGTCGGACAGGTCCTTCAAGAGACCCAGTACTTC. Protein: CSVGQVLQETQYF. The entire variable domain, with the rest obtained from reference TRBV29-1 and TRBJ2-5, is as follows: SAVISQKPSRDICQRGTSLTIQCQVDSQVTMMFWYRQQPGQSLTLIATANQGSEATYESGFVIDKFPISRPNLTFSTLTVSNMSPEDSSIYLCSVGQVLQETQYFGPGTRLLVL.

This clonotype was found a few times. This sequence joins TRBV7-6 and TRBJ1-1, with a possible D match to TRBD1 (5 bases). Trimming shortened V by 5 bases and J by 3 bases, and 16 bases separated the two germline ends. The CDR3 is 15 amino acids. Looked up from germline, CDR1 is SGHVS and CDR2 is FNYEAQ. The CDR3 sequence: CASSLLRPGDTEAFF. CDR3 sequence (DNA): TGTGCCAGCAGCCTACTACGTCCGGGGGACACTGAAGCTTTCTTT.

At least ten counts were recorded for this clonotype. The chain couples TRBV7-3 to TRBJ2-7, with D perhaps matching TRBD2 (7 bases). The CDR3 has 15 amino acids. Germline V gene data show CDR1 as SGHTA and CDR2 as FQGTGA. Trimming cost V 3 bases and J 2 bases, with 14 bases left between them. The CDR3 here is CASSLGGPNTYEQYF. CDR3 in DNA: TGTGCCAGCAGCTTGGGGGGGCCCAATACCTACGAGCAGTACTTC. The entire variable domain, with the rest obtained from reference TRBV7-3 and TRBJ2-7, is as follows: GAGVSQTPSNKVTEKGKYVELRCDPISGHTALYWYRQSLGQGPEFLIYFQGTGAADDSGLPNDRFFAVRPEGSVSTLKIQRTERGDSAVYLCASSLGGPNTYEQYFGPGTRLTVT.

The chain uses TRBV20-1 and TRBJ2-5, with 9 nucleotides matching TRBD1. Germline V gene data show CDR1 as DFQATT and CDR2 as SNEGSKA (reference sequence). The CDR3 is made up of 14 amino acids. Trimming removed 5 bases from V and 3 bases from J; junction bases left unmatched: 7. CDR3: CSAGDRVVKETQYF. The CDR3 bases are TGCAGTGCTGGGGACAGGGTGGTTAAAGAGACCCAGTACTTC.